The 3 T cell receptor beta chains presented below share a single source sample, sequenced in a study of T cell repertoires in cytomegalovirus infection. Each CDR3 protein gets one entry after TCRdb re-called the reads with MiXCR. The sample consists of approximately 630,000 distinct CDR3 sequences, 24% of them appearing once. Source material: CD8+ T cells from PBMCs. The receptors stem from a human donor in good health (CMV status not recorded). Some clones in this sample may be carry-over from other donors' samples.

Points on this clonotype: Here the CDR3 omits its conserved ending phenylalanine or tryptophan, so a read error is the likely source. The rearrangement joins TRBV25-1 to TRBJ2-4; 10 nucleotides match TRBD1. The CDR3 covers 16 residues. Trimming at V came to 4 bases and at J to 0 bases, leaving 3 bases not matched to a gene. Germline lookup yields CDR1 MGHDK and CDR2 SYGVNS. The CDR3 here is CASSGQGAVAKNIQYI. In DNA form, the CDR3 reads TGTGCCAGCAGTGGACAGGGGGCCGTAGCCAAAAACATTCAGTACATC.

The gene calls are TRBV20-1 and TRBJ1-4, with D perhaps TRBD1 (6 bases). The V gene's germline CDR1 is DFQATT and CDR2 SNEGSKA (reference sequence). V was cut by 4 bases and J by 0 bases, with 9 bases left in between. The CDR3 totals 14 residues. DNA for the CDR3: TGCAGTGCTAAAAACAGGGCAACTAATGAAAAACTGTTTTTT. Translated, it gives CSAKNRATNEKLFF.

The chain has TRBV3-1 and TRBJ2-1; D gene unclear. V was trimmed by 1 base and J by 1 base, leaving 8 bases between them. The CDR3 has 15 residues. From germline, CDR1 is LGHDT and CDR2 YNNKEL (reference sequence). CDR3 in amino acids: CASSQGAGSYNEQFF. In nucleotides, the CDR3 is TGTGCCAGCAGCCAAGGGGCAGGTTCCTACAATGAGCAGTTCTTC.